One sample yielded the 15 T cell receptor beta chains listed below, sequenced in a study of blood T cells in healthy people across ages. Then a second PCR, running roughly 7 to 11 cycles, was carried out with a sample-barcoded 5' primer and a J-beta primer mix. TCRdb processed the 5' RACE reads anew with MiXCR; each CDR3 protein has one entry. The data hold 780,000 or so distinct CDR3 sequences, with less than 70% observed a single time. Sequencing input: blood. The source is an elderly man in good health.

This sequence joins TRBV7-9 and TRBJ1-1; 11 nucleotides agree with TRBD1. The germline CDR1 and CDR2 sequences are SEHNR and FQNEAQ (reference sequence). J was trimmed by 10 bases and V by 5 bases; bases with no gene match: 6. The CDR3 loop spans 13 amino acids. The CDR3 nucleotides read TGTGCCAGCAGCAATGGACAGGGGGCGTTAGCTTTCTTT. This encodes CASSNGQGALAFF.

Notes on this clonotype: The junction shows a germline mismatch at one end, possibly a read error. The chain employs TRBV20-1 and TRBJ2-5, with a possible D match to TRBD2 (6 bases). Germline lookup yields CDR1 DFQATT and CDR2 SNEGSKA (reference sequence). This CDR3 spans 10 amino acids. The chain's CDR3 is CSARGTGVHF. In DNA form, the CDR3 reads TGCAGTGCTAGGGGGACTGGGGTGCACTTC.

This chain links TRBV4-2 with TRBJ2-5; possibly TRBD1 or TRBD2 for D (5 bases each). The J call is in doubt because the DNA end fits TRBJ2-7 better. Germline loops: CDR1 LGHNA, CDR2 YNFKEQ. CDR3 size: 15 residues. The CDR3 loop is CASSHTGTPSYEQYF. The CDR3 DNA is TGTGCCAGCAGCCACACCGGGACCCCTTCCTACGAGCAGTACTTC.

The V gene is TRBV3-1, the J gene TRBJ2-1, with TRBD2 identical over 9 bases. Germline CDR1 is LGHDT and CDR2 is YNNKEL (reference sequence). The CDR3 has 17 residues. After removal of 1 base from V and 7 bases from J, the junction contained 11 bases not matched to a gene. The CDR3 region has the DNA TGTGCCAGCAGCCAAGTGGCGGGAGGGAGTAGTGGTAATGAGCAGTTCTTC. This translates into CASSQVAGGSSGNEQFF.

This clonotype was detected a few times. The chain couples TRBV29-1 to TRBJ2-3, with D unresolved. CDR1 and CDR2 (germline): SQVTM, ANQGSEA. V lost 5 bases to trimming and J lost 14 bases, with 17 bases between them. CDR3 size: 11 residues. The chain's CDR3 is CSVSETRYAYF. Written as DNA, the CDR3 is TGCAGCGTTTCCGAAACCAGATACGCGTATTTT.

CDR3 sequence: CASSSQTSQETQFF. CDR3 in DNA: TGCGCCAGCAGCTCACAGACCAGCCAAGAGACCCAGTTCTTC. V and J are TRBV5-1 and TRBJ2-1; D uncertain. Germline CDR1 SGHRS, CDR2 YFSETQ. The CDR3 has 14 residues. V lost 3 bases and J lost 13, with 20 bases in between.

This sequence joins TRBV4-1 and TRBJ2-7, with D perhaps assigned TRBD1 or TRBD2 (5 bases each). V lost 4 bases and J lost 1, with 11 bases in between. The V gene's germline CDR1 is MGHRA and CDR2 YSYEKL. The CDR3 contains 14 residues. The CDR3 DNA reads as TGCGCCAGCAGCCGGGGACCTCTATCCTACGAGCAGTACTTC. This translates into CASSRGPLSYEQYF.

The CDR3 DNA reads TGTGCCAGCTCACTTTTGGACAGCCCACGCACTAACTATGGCTACACCTTC. Amino acids: CASSLLDSPRTNYGYTF. The V gene is TRBV18, the J gene TRBJ1-2, with D possibly matching TRBD1 (6 bases). There are 17 residues in the CDR3. V was pared by 4 bases and J by 0 bases, with 18 bases between. The germline V gene has CDR1 KGHSH and CDR2 LQKENI.

The chain carries TRBV20-1 and TRBJ1-6, with D possibly being TRBD1 (6 bases). Germline CDR1 DFQATT, CDR2 SNEGSKA (reference sequence). V was clipped by 4 bases and J by 9 bases, with 10 bases between them. The CDR3 is 12 amino acids. The DNA of the CDR3 is TGCAGTGCTATACAGGGAGGTTCACCCCTCCACTTT. It encodes CSAIQGGSPLHF.

This clonotype occurred a few times. The chain uses TRBV7-2 and TRBJ2-3; D gene uncertain. Germline V gene lookup returns CDR1 SGHTA and CDR2 FQGNSA. The CDR3 covers 13 residues. V lost 0 bases, J lost 4 bases, and 5 bases lay in between. CDR3 nucleotide sequence: TGTGCCAGCAGCTTAGCGTTCGCAGATACGCAGTATTTT. Translating it yields CASSLAFADTQYF. Using reference TRBV7-2 and TRBJ2-3 for the parts outside the CDR3, the full variable domain is GAGVSQSPSNKVTEKGKDVELRCDPISGHTALYWYRQSLGQGLEFLIYFQGNSAPDKSGLPSDRFSAERTGGSVSTLTIQRTQQEDSAVYLCASSLAFADTQYFGPGTRLTVL.

This clonotype has only a few counts. The V call is TRBV10-3, the J call TRBJ1-2; 8 nucleotides match TRBD1. There are 15 residues in the CDR3. The V gene's germline CDR1 is ENHRY and CDR2 SYGVKD. Unmatched junction bases numbered 8, after V lost 6 bases and J lost 2 bases. This chain's CDR3 is CAIRTDRAPNYGYTF. CDR3 coding DNA: TGTGCCATCAGGACGGACAGGGCTCCCAACTATGGCTACACCTTC.

This clonotype was observed a single time. The J gene is TRBJ1-2, the V gene TRBV12-3 or TRBV12-4; 7 nucleotides align to TRBD1. The CDR3 consists of 17 residues. Germline trimming cut 3 bases from V and 5 bases from J; bases unmatched to any gene: 15. The CDR3 sequence: CASSFPRGQDASYGYTF. CDR3 DNA sequence: TGTGCCAGCAGTTTTCCCCGCGGACAGGACGCCTCTTATGGCTACACCTTC.

This chain links TRBV7-2 with TRBJ2-4; 8 bases agree with TRBD1. This CDR3 region has 13 residues. Looked up from germline, CDR1 is SGHTA and CDR2 is FQGNSA. V was pared by 5 bases and J by 13 bases, with 10 bases of the junction left unmatched. CDR3 nucleotides: TGTGCCAGCAGCCGACGACAGGGGAATGAGCAGTACTTC. This gives the protein CASSRRQGNEQYF.

V and J are TRBV21-1 and TRBJ2-1; the tabulated D call, TRBD1, remains unverified against the DNA. TRBV21-1 is termed a pseudogene. CDR3 length: 16 residues. The CDR3 bases are TGTGCCAGCAGCAAAGGGGGCGGACAAACCCACAATGAGCAGTTCTTC. As protein: CASSKGGGQTHNEQFF.

This clonotype was observed many times. This sequence joins TRBV2 and TRBJ2-3, with D tentatively TRBD2 (6 bases). CDR1 is SNHLY and CDR2 is FYNNEI in the germline V gene. The CDR3 has 13 residues. The V end lost 6 bases, the J end lost 0 bases, and 7 bases lay between the germline ends. The CDR3 sequence: CASRRDSTDTQYF. Here the CDR3 DNA reads TGTGCCAGCAGGCGGGACAGCACAGATACGCAGTATTTT.